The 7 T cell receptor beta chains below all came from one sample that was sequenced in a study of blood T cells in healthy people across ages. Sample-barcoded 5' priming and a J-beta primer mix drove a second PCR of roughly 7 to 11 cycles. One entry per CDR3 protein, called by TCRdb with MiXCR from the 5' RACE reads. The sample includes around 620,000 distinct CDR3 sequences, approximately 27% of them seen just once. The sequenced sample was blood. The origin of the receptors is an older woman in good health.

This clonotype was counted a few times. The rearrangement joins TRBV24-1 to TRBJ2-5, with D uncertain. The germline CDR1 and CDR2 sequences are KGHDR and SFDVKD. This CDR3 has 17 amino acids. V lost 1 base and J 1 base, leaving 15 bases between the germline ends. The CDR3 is CATSDFSRSRGQETQYF. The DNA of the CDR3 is TGTGCCACCAGTGATTTTTCGAGGTCCCGAGGCCAAGAGACCCAGTACTTC.

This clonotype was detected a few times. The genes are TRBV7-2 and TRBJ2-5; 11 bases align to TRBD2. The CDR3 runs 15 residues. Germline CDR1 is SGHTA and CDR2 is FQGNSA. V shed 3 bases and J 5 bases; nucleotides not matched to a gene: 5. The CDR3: CASSFSGGADETQYF. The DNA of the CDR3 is TGTGCCAGCAGCTTTAGCGGGGGGGCCGATGAGACCCAGTACTTC. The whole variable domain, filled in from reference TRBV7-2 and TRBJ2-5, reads GAGVSQSPSNKVTEKGKDVELRCDPISGHTALYWYRQSLGQGLEFLIYFQGNSAPDKSGLPSDRFSAERTGGSVSTLTIQRTQQEDSAVYLCASSFSGGADETQYFGPGTRLLVL.

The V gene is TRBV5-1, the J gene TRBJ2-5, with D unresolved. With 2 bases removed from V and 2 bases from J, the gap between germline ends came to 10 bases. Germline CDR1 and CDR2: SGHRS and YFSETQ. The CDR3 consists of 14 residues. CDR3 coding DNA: TGCGCCAGCAGCTTCGGCTTCTTACAAGAGACCCAGTACTTC. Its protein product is CASSFGFLQETQYF.

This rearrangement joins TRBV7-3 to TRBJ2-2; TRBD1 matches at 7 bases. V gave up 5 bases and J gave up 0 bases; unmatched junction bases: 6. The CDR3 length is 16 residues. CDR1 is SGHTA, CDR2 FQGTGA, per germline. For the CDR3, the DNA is TGTGCCAGCAGCCTACAGGGGTTGGCGAACACCGGGGAGCTGTTTTTT. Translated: CASSLQGLANTGELFF. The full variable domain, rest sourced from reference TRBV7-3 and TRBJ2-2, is GAGVSQTPSNKVTEKGKYVELRCDPISGHTALYWYRQSLGQGPEFLIYFQGTGAADDSGLPNDRFFAVRPEGSVSTLKIQRTERGDSAVYLCASSLQGLANTGELFFGEGSRLTVL.

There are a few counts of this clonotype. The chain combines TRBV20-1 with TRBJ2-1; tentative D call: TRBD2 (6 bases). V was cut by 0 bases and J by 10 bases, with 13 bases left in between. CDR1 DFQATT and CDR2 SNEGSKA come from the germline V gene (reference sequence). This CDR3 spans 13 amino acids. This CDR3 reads CSARDLRAGEQFF. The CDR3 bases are TGCAGTGCTAGAGACCTTCGAGCGGGCGAGCAGTTCTTC.

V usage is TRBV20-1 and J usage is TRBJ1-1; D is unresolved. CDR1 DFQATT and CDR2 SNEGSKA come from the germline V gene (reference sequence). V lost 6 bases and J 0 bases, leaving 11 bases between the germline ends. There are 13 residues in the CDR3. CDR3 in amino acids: CSAMGGLNTEAFF. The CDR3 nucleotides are TGCAGTGCAATGGGCGGCCTGAACACTGAAGCTTTCTTT.

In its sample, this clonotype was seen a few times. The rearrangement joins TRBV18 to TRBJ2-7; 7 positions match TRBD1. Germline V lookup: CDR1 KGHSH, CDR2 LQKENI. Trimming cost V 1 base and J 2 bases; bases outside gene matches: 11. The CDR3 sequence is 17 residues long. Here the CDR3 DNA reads TGTGCCAGCTCACCACGTTTGAGACAGGGTCAAGCCTACGAGCAGTACTTC. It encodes CASSPRLRQGQAYEQYF.